These T cell receptor beta chains were read from a single sample in a study of blood T cell repertoires in COVID-19. Here immunoSEQ multiplex PCR was the method, and the copy in TCRdb shows in-frame clones only, minus some. The sample holds some 380,000 clones, more than 70% seen once. Sequencing was performed on PBMCs or T cells enriched from blood (not recorded which). The receptors were sampled from a young man who had recovered from COVID-19. Both conserved end residues are part of each CDR3. D genes are given only for firm matches. Clone size is stated in some rows and not others, as once, few, many or a class when expanded.

>.|.|TRBJ1-3|TRBV7-9
CASSLEPGVSGNTIYF
TGTGCCAGCAGCTTAGAGCCAGGGGTGTCTGGAAACACCATATATTTT
>.|.|TRBJ1-3|TRBV30
CAWSATGNTIYF
TGTGCCTGGAGTGCAACTGGAAACACCATATATTTT
>.|.|TRBJ1-3|TRBV4-1
CASSLQGSADTIYF
TGCGCCAGCAGTTTACAGGGTTCCGCAGACACCATATATTTT
>.|.|TRBJ2-2|TRBV2
CASSESAGFTGELFF
TGTGCCAGCAGTGAATCGGCAGGGTTCACCGGGGAGCTGTTTTTT
>TRBD1|.|TRBJ1-4|TRBV5-4
CASSPTGESEKLFF
TGTGCCAGCAGCCCGACAGGGGAAAGTGAAAAACTGTTTTTT
>.|.|TRBJ1-6|TRBV30
CAWNPRADSPLHF
TGTGCCTGGAACCCCCGCGCCGATTCACCCCTCCACTTT
>.|few|TRBJ2-5|TRBV1
CTSSQFDPGSGGDQETQYF
TGCACCAGCAGCCAGTTTGATCCCGGTAGCGGGGGGGACCAAGAGACCCAGTACTTC
>TRBD1|.|TRBJ1-1|TRBV6-2/TRBV6-3
CASSFGQGLTEAFF
TGTGCCAGCAGTTTTGGACAGGGGCTGACTGAAGCTTTCTTT
>.|.|TRBJ1-6|TRBV6-1
CASSGGGGSNNSPLHF
TGTGCCAGCAGTGGGGGGGGTGGGTCTAATAATTCACCCCTCCACTTT
>TRBD1|.|TRBJ1-2|TRBV10-3
CAISESTSGGAGGYTF
TGTGCCATCAGTGAGTCGACGTCAGGGGGCGCGGGTGGCTACACCTTC
>.|once|TRBJ1-2|TRBV27
CASSSWDTTNYGYTF
TGTGCCAGCAGTTCCTGGGACACTACTAACTATGGCTACACCTTC
>.|.|TRBJ2-1|TRBV5-1
CASSIETESSYNEQFF
TGCGCCAGCAGCATAGAGACAGAGAGCTCCTACAATGAGCAGTTCTTC
>.|.|TRBJ1-5|TRBV13
CASSFGHPGSNQPQHF
TGTGCCAGCAGCTTCGGACACCCCGGCAGCAATCAGCCCCAGCATTTT
>.|few|TRBJ2-2|TRBV6-5
CASRAQGVYSGELFF
TGTGCCAGCAGGGCACAGGGTGTATACTCCGGGGAGCTGTTTTTT
>.|.|TRBJ2-5|TRBV6-5
CATEFIPGTQYF
TGTGCCACTGAGTTTATCCCTGGGACCCAGTACTTC
>.|few|TRBJ1-6|TRBV7-3
CASSLQGSNSPLHF
TGTGCCAGCAGCTTACAGGGGTCTAATTCACCCCTCCACTTT
>.|.|TRBJ1-4|TRBV7-2
CASSPRGPTKLFF
TGTGCCAGCAGCCCCAGGGGTCCGACAAAACTGTTTTTT
>TRBD1|.|TRBJ1-5|TRBV5-4
CASSLGGQGARNQPQHF
TGTGCCAGCAGCTTGGGGGGACAGGGGGCGAGAAATCAGCCCCAGCATTTT
>TRBD2|.|TRBJ2-3|TRBV27
CASSVGGAGVQYF
TGTGCCAGCAGTGTGGGGGGAGCGGGGGTACAGTATTTT
>.|.|TRBJ1-1|TRBV12-3/TRBV12-4
CASSFGYTEAFF
TGTGCCAGCAGTTTTGGCTACACTGAAGCTTTCTTT
>TRBD1|.|TRBJ1-2|TRBV25-1
CASSEGAGGLVNYGYTF
TGTGCCAGCAGTGAGGGGGCAGGGGGCCTAGTTAACTATGGCTACACCTTC
>TRBD2|.|TRBJ2-3|TRBV7-8
CASSPRGGSFTDTQYF
TGTGCCAGCAGCCCCCGGGGGGGGTCCTTCACAGATACGCAGTATTTT
>.|.|TRBJ1-1|TRBV7-8
CASSRLTVAEAFF
TGTGCCAGCAGCCGCCTGACTGTTGCTGAAGCTTTCTTT
>.|once|TRBJ2-3|TRBV5-5
CASSLLIGRDTQYF
TGTGCCAGCAGCTTATTAATAGGGAGAGATACGCAGTATTTT
>TRBD1|.|TRBJ1-1|TRBV10-3
CAIIGDSTGTEAFF
TGTGCCATCATCGGGGACAGCACGGGAACTGAAGCTTTCTTT
>TRBD1|.|TRBJ1-1|TRBV10-3
CAISEIGQGSTEAFF
TGTGCCATCAGTGAGATTGGACAGGGAAGCACTGAAGCTTTCTTT
>.|.|TRBJ2-3|TRBV27
CASSFPGVADTQYF
TGTGCCAGCAGTTTTCCGGGGGTAGCAGATACGCAGTATTTT
>TRBD1|.|TRBJ1-2|TRBV3-1/TRBV3-2
CASSHRQGGDGYTF
TGTGCCAGCAGCCACAGACAGGGTGGGGATGGCTACACCTTC
>TRBD1|.|TRBJ1-3|TRBV6-1
CASSESPTGVGNTIYF
TGTGCCAGCAGTGAAAGTCCCACAGGGGTTGGAAACACCATATATTTT
>.|few|TRBJ1-2|TRBV5-1
CASSVDQFGYTF
TGCGCCAGCAGCGTTGATCAGTTTGGCTACACCTTC
>TRBD1|.|TRBJ1-4|TRBV10-3
CAISEDGQGSEKLFF
TGTGCCATCAGTGAGGACGGACAGGGTAGTGAAAAACTGTTTTTT
>.|.|TRBJ1-2|TRBV9
CATGQGAGERGYTF
TGTGCCACAGGGCAGGGCGCAGGGGAGCGTGGCTACACCTTC
>TRBD2|.|TRBJ2-3|TRBV9
CASSVSGASGGSDTQYF
TGTGCCAGCAGCGTATCCGGGGCTAGCGGCGGGTCAGATACGCAGTATTTT
>.|.|TRBJ1-2|TRBV15
CATSSRTGGYGYTF
TGTGCCACCAGCAGCCGTACCGGGGGCTATGGCTACACCTTC
>.|.|TRBJ2-7|TRBV6-2/TRBV6-3
CASSYPRDYEQYF
TGTGCCAGCAGTTACCCCAGGGACTACGAGCAGTACTTC
>.|.|TRBJ1-2|TRBV19
CASSISLHYGYTF
TGTGCCAGTAGTATAAGTCTACACTATGGCTACACCTTC
>TRBD1|.|TRBJ1-3|TRBV30
CAWSVGQGYGNTIYF
TGTGCCTGGAGTGTTGGACAGGGGTACGGAAACACCATATATTTT
>TRBD2|.|TRBJ2-3|TRBV7-8
CASSLSGGNTDTQYF
TGTGCCAGCAGCCTTAGCGGGGGGAACACAGATACGCAGTATTTT
>TRBD1|.|TRBJ1-4|TRBV5-6
CASSLAMNRGYEKLFF
TGTGCCAGCAGCTTGGCTATGAACAGGGGGTATGAAAAACTGTTTTTT
>.|once|TRBJ2-3|TRBV5-4
CASSLGGRGATDTQYF
TGTGCCAGCAGCTTGGGGGGCAGGGGTGCCACAGATACGCAGTATTTT
>.|.|TRBJ1-2|TRBV19
CASSILGREEDGYTF
TGTGCCAGTAGTATCCTTGGCAGGGAGGAGGATGGCTACACCTTC
>.|few|TRBJ1-3|TRBV12-3/TRBV12-4
CASSFAGGNTIYF
TGTGCCAGCAGTTTTGCAGGGGGAAACACCATATATTTT